This T cell receptor beta chain was captured in a study of T-cell reconstitution after alpha-beta-depleted transplantation in children. CDR3 size: 13 residues. V lost 7 bases and J lost 6; bases outside the gene matches: 9. The germline CDR1 and CDR2 sequences are SQVTM and ANQGSEA. Study results and caveats: When one year had passed after transplant, most T-cell counts and diversity came from newly produced T cells. Surviving recipient T cells and thymic progenitors produced the high day-60 TCRbeta diversity seen in some patients.

This clonotype was detected many times. The antigen is undetermined. A library of TCRbeta sequences, prepared with unique molecular identifiers, was generated. MiXCR, run by TCRdb on the PCR reads, gives a single entry per CDR3 protein. The table has about 510,000 distinct CDR3 sequences, 9.5% to 12% seen once. This TCR derives from a female patient aged 2 to 10 who had a stem cell transplant for aplastic anemia, so the T cells may come from the graft donor. The V gene is TRBV29-1, the J gene TRBJ1-1; 9 bases map to TRBD1. The material sequenced was PBMCs, mostly from graft donor cells, taken 180 days after TCRalphabeta/CD19-depleted stem cell transplant. The CDR3 coding sequence is TGCAGCGCCACCGGACAGGGGATCCCTGAAGCTTTCTTT. Protein sequence: CSATGQGIPEAFF. Full variable domain (outside the CDR3, taken from reference TRBV29-1 and TRBJ1-1): SAVISQKPSRDICQRGTSLTIQCQVDSQVTMMFWYRQQPGQSLTLIATANQGSEATYESGFVIDKFPISRPNLTFSTLTVSNMSPEDSSIYLCSATGQGIPEAFFGQGTRLTVV.